Listed below are T cell receptor beta chains from one sample, sequenced in a study of cytomegalovirus exposure and HLA in healthy donors. Generated by immunoSEQ multiplex PCR, the TCRdb table keeps only in-frame clones and is missing some. The sample carries just under 95,000 clones, around 77% recorded once. The sequenced material came from PBMCs. Receptors were obtained from a man aged 50-59 years in good health and CMV-seropositive. CDR3s include the opening cysteine and the closing phenylalanine or tryptophan. Fields, in order: clone size, D gene, V gene, CDR3 length, J gene, CDR3 protein, CDR3 DNA. A D gene is named only where the DNA matches it firmly. Rows give clone size only sometimes, using once, few, many, or a class for an expanded clone.

-,-,TRBV6-1,14,TRBJ1-2,CASSADGGLRWATF,TGTGCCAGCAGTGCGGACGGGGGGCTCCGTTGGGCCACCTTC
-,TRBD1,TRBV6-5,15,TRBJ2-1,CAIRKTGVGYNEQFF,TGTGCCATCAGAAAGACAGGGGTGGGGTACAATGAGCAGTTCTTC
-,TRBD2,TRBV6-1,15,TRBJ2-1,CASRGDYLIYNEQFF,TGTGCCAGCAGGGGGGACTACCTCATTTACAATGAGCAGTTCTTC
-,-,TRBV7-9,14,TRBJ2-5,CASSEGGTAETQYF,TGTGCCAGCAGCGAGGGGGGGACGGCAGAGACCCAGTACTTC
-,TRBD1,TRBV6-5,14,TRBJ1-2,CASSSGTGSSGYPF,TGTGCCAGCTCCTCAGGGACAGGGTCGAGTGGCTACCCCTTC
once,-,TRBV4-3,18,TRBJ1-3,CASSQATPGQISGNTIYF,TGCGCCAGCAGCCAAGCCACCCCCGGACAGATCTCTGGAAACACCATATATTTT
-,-,TRBV6-6,16,TRBJ2-1,CASSPTRGRTDNEQFF,TGTGCCAGCAGCCCCACTCGGGGTAGGACCGACAATGAGCAGTTCTTC
-,-,TRBV23-1,15,TRBJ2-1,CASSQCRQGLNEQFF,TGCGCCAGCAGTCAATGTCGTCAGGGATTAAATGAGCAGTTCTTC
-,TRBD2,TRBV7-9,18,TRBJ2-3,CSSSYLAGGLTSTDTQYF,TGTTCCAGCAGTTACCTAGCGGGGGGGCTTACTAGCACAGATACGCAGTATTTT
-,TRBD2,TRBV7-9,17,TRBJ2-7,CASSLEAIAGATYEQYF,TGTGCCAGCAGCTTAGAGGCGATAGCGGGCGCTACCTACGAGCAGTACTTC
once,-,TRBV5-5,15,TRBJ1-6,CASSWGGGNNSPLHF,TGTGCCAGCAGCTGGGGAGGGGGTAACAATTCACCCCTCCACTTT
-,TRBD1,TRBV7-3,15,TRBJ2-3,CASSVQGAVTDTQYF,TGTGCCAGCAGCGTACAGGGGGCGGTCACAGATACGCAGTATTTT
-,TRBD1,TRBV4-2,15,TRBJ2-7,CASSQVRAQGYEQYF,TGTGCCAGCAGCCAAGTGAGGGCACAGGGGTACGAGCAGTACTTC
-,-,TRBV6-1,15,TRBJ2-3,CASRRRGGSADTQYF,TGTGCCAGCAGGAGGAGGGGGGGCTCGGCAGATACGCAGTATTTT
-,-,TRBV7-6,12,TRBJ2-3,CASSVDKETQYF,TGTGCCAGCAGCGTCGATAAGGAGACGCAGTATTTT
-,TRBD1,TRBV5-4,15,TRBJ2-7,CASSSMGQGTYEQYF,TGTGCCAGCAGCTCGATGGGACAGGGCACCTACGAGCAGTACTTC
-,TRBD2,TRBV6-5,13,TRBJ2-7,CASRGLASYEQYF,TGTGCCAGCAGAGGACTAGCTAGCTACGAGCAGTACTTC
-,-,TRBV19,14,TRBJ1-1,CASSRVSGVTEAFF,TGTGCCAGTAGTAGGGTTTCAGGGGTCACTGAAGCTTTCTTT
-,TRBD1,TRBV5-4,16,TRBJ1-4,CASSLGDRGQNEKLFF,TGTGCCAGCAGCTTGGGGGACAGGGGGCAGAATGAAAAACTGTTTTTT
-,TRBD2,TRBV9,15,TRBJ2-2,CASSVAGGGTGELFF,TGTGCCAGCAGCGTAGCTGGGGGAGGGACCGGGGAGCTGTTTTTT